This T cell receptor beta chain was captured in a study of shared clonotypes between healthy human individuals. J gave up 3 bases and V 6 bases, and 5 bases lay outside the gene matches. CDR3 length: 14 residues. In germline, CDR1 is SNHLY, CDR2 FYNNEI. The unsorted PBMC replicate PCRs were performed with 300 ng DNA, roughly 30,000 T cell genomes. Method: immunoSEQ multiplex PCR; TCRdb's copy keeps in-frame clones and lacks some. There are approximately 500,000 clones in the sample; about 84% occur only once, and roughly 13% lies in the top ten. Sequences were obtained from PBMCs. This clonotype originated in a woman aged 40 to 55 in good health. Some clones in this sample may be carry-over from other donors' samples. This sequence joins TRBV2 and TRBJ2-1; the match to TRBD1 covers 7 bases. This CDR3 is CASSETGIYNEQFF. DNA for the CDR3: TGTGCCAGCAGCGAGACAGGGATCTACAATGAGCAGTTCTTC. Combining the CDR3 with reference TRBV2 and TRBJ2-1 gives the whole variable domain EPEVTQTPSHQVTQMGQEVILRCVPISNHLYFYWYRQILGQKVEFLVSFYNNEISEKSEIFDDQFSVERPDGSNFTLKIRSTKLEDSAMYFCASSETGIYNEQFFGPGTRLTVL.